A single sample gave rise to the 7 T cell receptor beta chains below, sequenced in a study of shared clonotypes between healthy human individuals. Method: immunoSEQ multiplex PCR; TCRdb's copy keeps in-frame clones and lacks some. The sample lists hundreds of thousands of clones; 80% to 95% were seen once. Positively selected for CCR7, the CD45RO-negative cells used as naive CD8 cells excluded terminally differentiated effector memory CD45RA+ cells. Sequenced material: naive CD8+ T cells sorted from blood. These receptors all come from a man aged 25-40 years in good health.

J is TRBJ1-4 and V is TRBV9; D call uncertain. Between the trimmed V and J ends, which lost 4 bases and 14 bases, there was a span of 21 bases. This CDR3 comprises 14 residues. In germline, CDR1 is SGDLS, CDR2 YYNGEE. In nucleotides, the CDR3 is TGTGCCAGCAGCCTAGATGACTTCGGGCGTTACCTGTTTTTT. Translating it yields CASSLDDFGRYLFF. Combining the CDR3 with reference TRBV9 and TRBJ1-4 gives the whole variable domain DSGVTQTPKHLITATGQRVTLRCSPRSGDLSVYWYQQSLDQGLQFLIQYYNGEERAKGNILERFSAQQFPDLHSELNLSSLELGDSALYFCASSLDDFGRYLFFGSGTQLSVL.

The J gene is TRBJ2-7, the V gene TRBV7-6; D not certain. The CDR3 covers 11 residues. Trimming shortened V by 5 bases and J by 3 bases, and 5 bases separated the two germline ends. Germline V gene lookup returns CDR1 SGHVS and CDR2 FNYEAQ. The CDR3 loop is CASSENYEQYF. CDR3 sequence (DNA): TGTGCCAGCAGCGAGAACTACGAGCAGTACTTC.

This chain joins TRBV27 and TRBJ1-5, with a weak D call TRBD1 (6 bases). V dropped 5 bases and J dropped 3 bases, with 11 bases sitting between them. Germline loops: CDR1 MNHEY, CDR2 SMNVEV (reference sequence). This CDR3 comprises 14 residues. The CDR3 sequence: CASSATGLNQPQHF. The CDR3 region has the DNA TGTGCCAGCAGTGCGACAGGTCTCAATCAGCCCCAGCATTTT.

The rearrangement joins TRBV19 to TRBJ2-1; D may be TRBD2 (5 bases). CDR1 and CDR2 (germline): LNHDA, SQIVND (reference sequence). V dropped 3 bases and J dropped 2 bases, with 11 bases sitting between them. The CDR3 is 15 amino acids. CDR3 DNA: TGTGCCAGTAGTATCGTTGCGGGCACCTACAATGAGCAGTTCTTC. This encodes CASSIVAGTYNEQFF.

The CDR3 loop is CASSNPGLGADTQYF. The CDR3, as DNA: TGTGCCAGCAGCAATCCGGGACTTGGAGCAGATACGCAGTATTTT. The J gene is TRBJ2-3, the V gene TRBV7-9, with a weak D call TRBD2 (6 bases). Germline CDR1 SEHNR, CDR2 FQNEAQ (reference sequence). The CDR3 consists of 15 residues. V gave up 5 bases and J gave up 4 bases, with 16 bases separating them.

The chain uses TRBV13 and TRBJ2-1; 15 nucleotides line up with TRBD2. Germline V gene lookup returns CDR1 PRHDT and CDR2 FYEKMQ (reference sequence). The trim removed 2 bases at V and 0 bases at J, leaving 5 bases unmatched. This CDR3 contains 19 residues. The CDR3 sequence: CASSLYGLAGGPSYNEQFF. The DNA of the CDR3 is TGTGCCAGCAGCTTATATGGACTAGCGGGAGGGCCCTCCTACAATGAGCAGTTCTTC.

The sample holds one count of this clone. This CDR3 is also generated by other DNA sequences in the sample. The chain recombines TRBV6-6 with TRBJ2-7; D is uncertain. The germline V gene has CDR1 MNHNY and CDR2 SVGAGI (reference sequence). V lost 0 bases to trimming and J lost 3 bases, with 6 bases between them. The CDR3 has 13 residues. The CDR3: CASSYSSSYEQYF. DNA for the CDR3: TGTGCCAGCAGTTACTCGTCCAGCTACGAGCAGTACTTC.